One sample yielded the 18 T cell receptor beta chains listed below, sequenced in a study of T cells expressing NK-cell markers. Reanalyzing the 5' RACE reads, TCRdb keeps one entry per CDR3 protein, without DNA. Its listing shows about 380,000 distinct CDR3 sequences. The sequenced material came from blood T cells: a sorted CD56 or NKG2C T cell subset, CD4+ or CD8+ T cells, or bulk PBMC T cells (not recorded which). Source of these receptors: a man between 18 and 69 years old in good health.

This chain joins TRBV20-1 and TRBJ2-7; lacking DNA, the TRBD1 call made by TCRdb goes unchecked. Germline V gene lookup returns CDR1 DFQATT and CDR2 SNEGSKA (reference sequence). This CDR3 region has 13 residues. CDR3 sequence reads: CSLARHSSYEQYF.

The chain uses TRBV11-3 and TRBJ2-7; TCRdb's D call of TRBD1 is untestable without DNA. CDR1 is SGHNT and CDR2 is YENEEA in the germline V gene. CDR3 size: 15 residues. CDR3: CASSPGQGNIYEQYF.

This rearrangement joins TRBV12-3 or TRBV12-4 to TRBJ2-3; TCRdb calls TRBD2, which cannot be checked without DNA. The CDR3 contains 17 residues. This CDR3 is CASSPGTSGGGRDTQYF.

The chain joins TRBV27 to TRBJ2-3; the D gene TCRdb calls, TRBD2, cannot be checked with no DNA. The CDR3 covers 14 residues. Looked up from germline, CDR1 is MNHEY and CDR2 is SMNVEV (reference sequence). The CDR3 spells CASSLRADRDTQYF.

The J gene is TRBJ2-5, the V gene TRBV12-3 or TRBV12-4; the TCRdb call, TRBD2, lacks DNA for checking. There are 18 residues in the CDR3. CDR3 amino acids: CASSSQGGLPARLETQYF.

The chain combines TRBV29-1 with TRBJ1-1; TCRdb returns TRBD1, unconfirmable since there is no DNA. The CDR3 is 14 residues long. Germline CDR1 is SQVTM and CDR2 is ANQGSEA. CDR3 amino acids: CSAPFTLGDTEAFF.

This chain uses TRBV20-1 with TRBJ2-3; TCRdb calls TRBD2, which cannot be checked without DNA. Germline-derived CDR1 and CDR2 are DFQATT and SNEGSKA (reference sequence). The CDR3 runs 13 residues. This CDR3 is CSATLPQLATQYF.

This chain uses TRBV6-1 with TRBJ2-7; the D gene TCRdb calls, TRBD1, cannot be checked with no DNA. Germline lookup yields CDR1 MNHNS and CDR2 SASEGT. CDR3 length: 15 residues. The CDR3 is CASSGLGTAIYEQYF.

The chain joins TRBV3-1 to TRBJ2-3; the D call of TRBD1 rests on TCRdb alone, since no DNA is present to check it. The germline V gene encodes CDR1 LGHDT and CDR2 YNNKEL (reference sequence). The CDR3 extends over 13 amino acids. The CDR3 is CASSPQTPNTQYF.

The rearrangement links TRBV15 to TRBJ1-5; TCRdb lists TRBD1, though no DNA is available to test this call. The CDR3 has 15 amino acids. Germline V gene sequence: CDR1 LNHNV, CDR2 YYDKDF (reference sequence). CDR3 amino acids: CATSDRRGSNQPQHF. Full variable domain (outside the CDR3, taken from reference TRBV15 and TRBJ1-5): DAMVIQNPRYQVTQFGKPVTLSCSQTLNHNVMYWYQQKSSQAPKLLFHYYDKDFNNEADTPDNFQSRRPNTSFCFLDIRSPGLGDTAMYLCATSDRRGSNQPQHFGDGTRLSIL.

The V and J genes are TRBV28 and TRBJ2-7; TCRdb's assignment of TRBD2 cannot be checked, as there is no DNA. Germline V gives CDR1 MDHEN, CDR2 SYDVKM. This CDR3 has 15 amino acids. The CDR3: CASRKTGRALGGQYF.

The chain recombines TRBV5-1 with TRBJ2-2; TCRdb's assignment of TRBD1 cannot be checked, as there is no DNA. The length of the CDR3 is 16 residues. Germline loops: CDR1 SGHRS, CDR2 YFSETQ. The CDR3 reads CASSLGGQGATGELFF. Drawing the rest from reference TRBV5-1 and TRBJ2-2, the complete variable domain is KAGVTQTPRYLIKTRGQQVTLSCSPISGHRSVSWYQQTPGQGLQFLFEYFSETQRNKGNFPGRFSGRQFSNSRSEMNVSTLELGDSALYLCASSLGGQGATGELFFGEGSRLTVL.

This chain links TRBV5-6 with TRBJ1-2; the D call of TRBD1 rests on TCRdb alone, since no DNA is present to check it. The CDR3 totals 12 residues. Looked up from germline, CDR1 is SGHDT and CDR2 is YYEEEE. The CDR3 here is CASSRQNQPRTF.

The chain is built from TRBV5-5 and TRBJ2-3. Germline CDR1 is SGHKS and CDR2 is YYEKEE (reference sequence). This CDR3 has 14 residues. CDR3 protein: CASSLELSSDTQYF.

V usage is TRBV12-3 or TRBV12-4 and J usage is TRBJ2-3; without DNA, the TCRdb call of TRBD1 cannot be checked. The CDR3 sequence is 13 residues long. CDR3: CASSPFPLDTQYF.

The CDR3 here is CASSLVLTGTSKQYF. The chain employs TRBV7-2 and TRBJ2-7; TCRdb calls TRBD2, which cannot be checked without DNA. Per germline, CDR1 SGHTA and CDR2 FQGNSA. CDR3 length equals 15 residues. The complete variable domain, with remaining parts taken from reference TRBV7-2 and TRBJ2-7, reads GAGVSQSPSNKVTEKGKDVELRCDPISGHTALYWYRQSLGQGLEFLIYFQGNSAPDKSGLPSDRFSAERTGGSVSTLTIQRTQQEDSAVYLCASSLVLTGTSKQYFGPGTRLTVT.

The rearrangement uses TRBV11-2 and TRBJ2-7; TCRdb selects TRBD1, and the lack of DNA leaves this call unchecked. CDR3 size: 18 residues. Germline V gene lookup returns CDR1 SGHAT and CDR2 FQNNGV. CDR3 sequence reads: CASSVTKHPADRTYEQYF.

The rearrangement links TRBV20-1 to TRBJ1-3; checking the TCRdb D call of TRBD1 is not possible without DNA. Germline V lookup: CDR1 DFQATT, CDR2 SNEGSKA (reference sequence). The CDR3 has 15 residues. The CDR3 protein is CSATPDAISGNTIYF.